This T cell receptor (beta chain) emerged from a study of T cells in Graves' hyperthyroidism and ophthalmopathy. Germline V gene lookup returns CDR1 MNHEY and CDR2 SMNVEV (reference sequence). V dropped 5 bases and J dropped 7; count of bases not matched to a gene: 5. CDR3 size: 15 residues. RNA transcripts served as the template for amplifying TCR beta CDR3 regions. TCR CDR3 underwent first-round RT-PCR with the HTBI primer set. TCRdb independently ran MiXCR on the multiplex PCR reads; one entry per CDR3 protein. The sample comprises 600,000 to 750,000 distinct CDR3 sequences, 15% to 20% of which are singletons, and less than 20% rests with the top ten. This clonotype was seen ten or more times.

This clonotype originated in a man aged 45-65 years with Graves' hyperthyroidism. The sample was blood. V usage is TRBV27 and J usage is TRBJ2-1, with 13 nucleotides matching TRBD2. The CDR3 loop reads CASSLLAGGQNEQFF. DNA for the CDR3: TGTGCCAGCAGTCTACTAGCGGGAGGGCAAAATGAGCAGTTCTTC.